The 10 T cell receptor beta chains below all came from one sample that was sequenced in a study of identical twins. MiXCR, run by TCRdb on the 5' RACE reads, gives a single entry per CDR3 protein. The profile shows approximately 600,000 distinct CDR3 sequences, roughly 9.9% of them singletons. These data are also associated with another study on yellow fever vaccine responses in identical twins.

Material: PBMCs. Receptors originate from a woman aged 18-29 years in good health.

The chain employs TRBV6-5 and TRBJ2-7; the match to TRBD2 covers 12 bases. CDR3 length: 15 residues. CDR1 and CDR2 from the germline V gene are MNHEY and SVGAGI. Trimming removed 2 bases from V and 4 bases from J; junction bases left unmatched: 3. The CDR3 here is CASSYRGLAGYEQYF. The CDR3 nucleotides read TGTGCCAGCAGTTACCGAGGACTAGCGGGGTACGAGCAGTACTTC.

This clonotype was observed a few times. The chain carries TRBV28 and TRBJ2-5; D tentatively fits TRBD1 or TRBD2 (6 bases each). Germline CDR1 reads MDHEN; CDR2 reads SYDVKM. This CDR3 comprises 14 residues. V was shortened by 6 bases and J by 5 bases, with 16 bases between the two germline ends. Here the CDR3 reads CASSQRGVVETQYF. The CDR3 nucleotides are TGTGCCAGCAGCCAAAGGGGGGTAGTGGAGACCCAGTACTTC.

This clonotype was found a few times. CDR3 protein: CASSYGGTSGSEQFF. The CDR3 nucleotides are TGTGCCAGCAGTTACGGAGGGACTAGCGGGAGCGAGCAGTTCTTC. V usage is TRBV6-5 and J usage is TRBJ2-1, with TRBD2 identical over 14 bases. V was pared by 2 bases and J by 10 bases, with 4 bases of the junction left unmatched. Germline CDR1 is MNHEY and CDR2 is SVGAGI. This CDR3 contains 15 residues.

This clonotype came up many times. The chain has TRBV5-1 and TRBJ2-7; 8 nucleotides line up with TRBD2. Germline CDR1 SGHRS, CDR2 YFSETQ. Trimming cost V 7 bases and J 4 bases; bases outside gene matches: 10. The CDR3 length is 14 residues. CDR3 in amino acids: CASSVTAGGYEQYF. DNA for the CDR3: TGCGCCAGCTCAGTGACGGCGGGGGGTTACGAGCAGTACTTC.

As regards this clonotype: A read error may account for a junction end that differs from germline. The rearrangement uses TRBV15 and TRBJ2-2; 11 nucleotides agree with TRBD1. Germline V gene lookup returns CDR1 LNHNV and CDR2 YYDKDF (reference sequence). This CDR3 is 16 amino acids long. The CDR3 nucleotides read TGTGACACCAGCAGGGGACAGGGGGTTCTTACCGGGGAGCTGTTTTTT. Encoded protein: CDTSRGQGVLTGELFF.

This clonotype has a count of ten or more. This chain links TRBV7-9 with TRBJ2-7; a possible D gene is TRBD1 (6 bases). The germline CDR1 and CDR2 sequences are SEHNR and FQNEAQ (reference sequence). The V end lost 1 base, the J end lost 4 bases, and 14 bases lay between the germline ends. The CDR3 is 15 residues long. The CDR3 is CASSLGRTVGYEQYF. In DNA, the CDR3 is TGTGCCAGCAGCTTAGGAAGGACAGTAGGGTACGAGCAGTACTTC.

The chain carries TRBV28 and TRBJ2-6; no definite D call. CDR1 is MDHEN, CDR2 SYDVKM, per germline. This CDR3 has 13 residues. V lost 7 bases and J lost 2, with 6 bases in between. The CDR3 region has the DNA TGTGCCAGCACCCTGGCTGGGGCCAACGTCCTGACTTTC. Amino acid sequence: CASTLAGANVLTF.

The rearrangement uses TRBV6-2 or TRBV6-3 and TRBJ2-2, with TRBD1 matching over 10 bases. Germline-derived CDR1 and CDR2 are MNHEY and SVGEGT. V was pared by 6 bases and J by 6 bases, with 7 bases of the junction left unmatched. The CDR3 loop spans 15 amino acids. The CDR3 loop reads CASRQSGTGAGELFF. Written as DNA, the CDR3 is TGTGCCAGCAGGCAATCCGGGACAGGGGCCGGGGAGCTGTTTTTT.

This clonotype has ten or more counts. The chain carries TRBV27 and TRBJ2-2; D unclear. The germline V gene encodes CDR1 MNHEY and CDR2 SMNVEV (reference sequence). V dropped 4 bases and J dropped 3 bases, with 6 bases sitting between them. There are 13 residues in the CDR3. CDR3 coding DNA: TGTGCCAGCAGTTCCCCTGACACCGGGGAGCTGTTTTTT. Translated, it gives CASSSPDTGELFF.

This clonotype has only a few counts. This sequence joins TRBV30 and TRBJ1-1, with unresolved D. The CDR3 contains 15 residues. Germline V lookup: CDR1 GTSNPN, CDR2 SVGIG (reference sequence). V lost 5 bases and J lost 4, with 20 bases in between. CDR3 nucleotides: TGTGCCTGGGCCGATGTTGGGAATGCGGGCACTGAAGCTTTCTTT. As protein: CAWADVGNAGTEAFF.